This T cell receptor (beta chain) was recorded in a study of blood T cell repertoires in COVID-19. Study overall: Collection of acute and convalescent COVID-19 samples took place in the United States, Italy and Spain. PBMCs, B-cell-depleted T cells, or T cells provided the cDNA or gDNA that made up the material.

In the original analysis: Amplification of reference gene primers provided the estimated nucleated cell counts. Measured with immunoSEQ multiplex PCR; TCRdb has only the in-frame clones, and not every one. The D gene and trimming were derived from the DNA, and the V and J assignments and clone size from that table. The repertoire holds about 210,000 clones, with 89% as singletons. The CDR3 spans 17 residues. Germline V gene data show CDR1 as PRHDT and CDR2 as FYEKMQ (reference sequence). The V segment lost 2 bases and the J segment 7 bases; nucleotides outside the gene matches: 15. V is TRBV13 and J is TRBJ2-5; 8 nucleotides agree with TRBD2. The sequenced sample consisted of peripheral blood. The receptor was isolated from a woman aged 40 to 50 with acute or convalescent COVID-19. In DNA form, the CDR3 reads TGTGCCAGCAGCTTATCCGCGGGGGGCGGAGTTCCGGGGACCCAGTACTTC. Protein sequence: CASSLSAGGGVPGTQYF.